This T cell receptor (beta chain) was retrieved from a study of OX40 agonist ivuxolimab in advanced cancers. Background on the study: An agonistic human IgG2 monoclonal antibody against OX40 (CD134) was given. General observations from the study: CD4+ and CD8+ T cells in blood underwent clonal expansion by week 6 at 0.1 to 3.0 mg/kg. Some nonresponders likewise displayed low normalized T-cell clonal expansion.

Assay used: immunoSEQ multiplex PCR; TCRdb lists only in-frame clones, some missing. The sample lists about 71,000 clones, around 83% occurring once. Remarks on this clone: Its antigen is not identified.

The ends were cut back, 1 base at V and 14 bases at J, with 17 bases in the middle. This CDR3 is 13 amino acids long. The germline CDR1 and CDR2 sequences are SEHNR and FQNEAQ (reference sequence). The TCR was taken from an adult with an advanced solid tumor such as melanoma, head and neck, liver or kidney cancer. The genes are TRBV7-9 and TRBJ1-2; the D is unclear. Material: CD4+ or CD8+ T cells sorted from blood, obtained in a trial of the OX40 agonist ivuxolimab. This CDR3 is CASSLEEYRASTF. The CDR3 DNA is TGTGCCAGCAGCTTAGAAGAGTACCGGGCGAGTACCTTC.